This TCR beta chain is drawn from a study of T cells in tumors after PD-1 blockade. The overall study: Some patients also took daily vismodegib 150 mg during anti-PD-1 treatment.

The data were produced by immunoSEQ multiplex PCR, yet TCRdb's version contains in-frame clones alone and is incomplete. The sample lists 50,000 or so clones, 79% occurring once. There are 13 residues in the CDR3. With 5 bases removed from V and 4 bases from J, the gap between germline ends came to 8 bases. CDR1 and CDR2 (germline): MDHEN, SYDVKM. The chain joins TRBV28 to TRBJ1-4, with D unresolved. This clonotype originated in a human donor with basal cell carcinoma. Sample: PBMCs, taken before anti-PD-1 treatment. CDR3 coding DNA: TGTGCCAGCAGTGATGGTAGTAATGAAAAACTGTTTTTT. Translating gives CASSDGSNEKLFF.